The clone carrying this TCR beta chain appeared many times. Its specificity is unknown. Unique molecular identifiers were present on the cDNA, and a universal primer site came from template switching. MiXCR, run by TCRdb on the 5' RACE reads, gives a single entry per CDR3 protein. The sample consists of 350,000 to 500,000 distinct CDR3 sequences, around 20% of them appearing once. Healthy Caucasians made up all donors. The sample comes from a study of identical twins. Study findings and constraints: Its conclusions, products of cross-sectional statistical analysis, did not come from following the same donors.

The CDR3 covers 14 residues. The V end lost 3 bases, the J end lost 5 bases, and 14 bases lay between the germline ends. From germline, CDR1 is MGHRA and CDR2 YSYEKL. Sequencing used naive T cells sorted from blood. The receptor comes from a middle-aged man in good health. V and J are TRBV4-1 and TRBJ2-7; possible D gene TRBD2, 7 bases. The CDR3 DNA sequence: TGCGCCAGCAGCCAGAGGGAGGGGGTGGACGAGCAGTACTTC. It yields the protein CASSQREGVDEQYF.